The sequence of this T cell receptor beta chain was determined in a study of CD8+ T cells in alopecia areata. Treatment defined: oral pan-JAK inhibitor, 5-10 mg twice daily. The CDR3 consists of 14 residues. Trimming left V 4 bases short and J 2 bases short, with 12 bases between. From germline, CDR1 is SGHDT and CDR2 YYEEEE. In this sample, this clone turned up a few times. RNA extraction and reverse transcription yielded cDNA as sequencing template. The assay was immunoSEQ multiplex PCR, and TCRdb's table has in-frame clones only and misses some. Found here are roughly 180,000 clones, 51% of them singletons; the top ten hold 10%.

The chain joins TRBV5-6 to TRBJ1-2, with a tentative D call TRBD1 (6 bases). This specimen was CD8+ T cells sorted from blood, taken at approximately week 52, from a patient treated with tofacitinib. The TCR sequence derives from a human donor with alopecia areata. This chain's CDR3 is CASSPRGQNYGYTF. In nucleotides, the CDR3 is TGTGCCAGCAGCCCGCGGGGGCAGAACTATGGCTACACCTTC.